These 2 T cell receptor beta chains came from one sample sequenced in a study of cytomegalovirus exposure and HLA in healthy donors. With 60 Vbeta and 13 Jbeta primers, the PCR was carried out. The method was immunoSEQ multiplex PCR; TCRdb's version includes in-frame clones alone and lacks a portion of them. The sample shows approximately 220,000 clones, 75% to 80% of them seen only once. Material: PBMCs. All receptors come from a male donor in good health and CMV-seronegative.

CDR3 residues: CASSQRQGGTEAFF. Written as DNA, the CDR3 is TGTGCCAGCAGCCAACGACAGGGTGGGACTGAAGCTTTCTTT. The chain is built from TRBV4-2 and TRBJ1-1; 7 nucleotides agree with TRBD1. The CDR3 is made up of 14 amino acids. The germline V gene has CDR1 LGHNA and CDR2 YNFKEQ. J lost 5 bases, V lost 2 bases, and 5 bases had no gene match.

The genes are TRBV27 and TRBJ2-7; D not resolved. Trimming removed 2 bases at V and 5 bases at J, with 10 bases between. This CDR3 comprises 13 residues. The germline CDR1 and CDR2 sequences are MNHEY and SMNVEV (reference sequence). The CDR3 loop reads CASSLGQVNEQYF. The DNA of the CDR3 is TGTGCCAGCAGTTTAGGGCAGGTGAACGAGCAGTACTTC.